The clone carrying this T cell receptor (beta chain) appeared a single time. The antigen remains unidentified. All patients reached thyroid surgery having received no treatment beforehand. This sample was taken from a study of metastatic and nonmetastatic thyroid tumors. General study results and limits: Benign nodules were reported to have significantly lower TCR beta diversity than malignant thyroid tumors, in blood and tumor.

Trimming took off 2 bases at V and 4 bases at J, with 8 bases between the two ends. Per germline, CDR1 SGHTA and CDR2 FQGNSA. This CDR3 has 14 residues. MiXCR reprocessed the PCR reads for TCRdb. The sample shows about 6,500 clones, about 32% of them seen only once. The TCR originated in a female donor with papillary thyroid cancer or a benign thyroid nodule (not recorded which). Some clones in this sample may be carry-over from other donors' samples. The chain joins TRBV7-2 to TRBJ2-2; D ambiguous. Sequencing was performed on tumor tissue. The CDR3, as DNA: TGTGCCAGCAGCTTAAGGGTGGGCACCGGGGAGCTGTTTTTT. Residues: CASSLRVGTGELFF.